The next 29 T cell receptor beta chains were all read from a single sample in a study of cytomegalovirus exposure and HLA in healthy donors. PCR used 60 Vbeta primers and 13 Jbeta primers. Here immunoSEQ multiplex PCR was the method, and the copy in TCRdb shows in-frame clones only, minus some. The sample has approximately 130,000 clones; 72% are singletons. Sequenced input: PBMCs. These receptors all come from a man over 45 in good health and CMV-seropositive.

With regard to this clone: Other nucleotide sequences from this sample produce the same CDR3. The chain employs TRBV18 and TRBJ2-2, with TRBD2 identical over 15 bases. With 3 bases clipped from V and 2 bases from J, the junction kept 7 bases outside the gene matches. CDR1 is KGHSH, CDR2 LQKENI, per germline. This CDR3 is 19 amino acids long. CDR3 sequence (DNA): TGTGCCAGCTCACCTCCAGGACTAGCGGGAGGGCTAAACACCGGGGAGCTGTTTTTT. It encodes CASSPPGLAGGLNTGELFF.

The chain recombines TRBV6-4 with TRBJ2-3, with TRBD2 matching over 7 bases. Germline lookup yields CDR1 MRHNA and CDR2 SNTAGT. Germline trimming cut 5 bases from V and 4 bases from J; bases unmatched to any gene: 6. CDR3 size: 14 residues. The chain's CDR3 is CASSLAGEPDTQYF. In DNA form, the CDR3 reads TGTGCCAGCAGTCTTGCGGGAGAACCAGATACGCAGTATTTT.

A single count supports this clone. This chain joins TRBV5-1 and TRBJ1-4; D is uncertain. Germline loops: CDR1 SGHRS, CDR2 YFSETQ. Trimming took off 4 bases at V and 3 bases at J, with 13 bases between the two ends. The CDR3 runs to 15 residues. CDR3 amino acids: CASSREAEANEKLFF. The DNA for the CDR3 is TGCGCCAGCAGCCGAGAAGCTGAGGCTAATGAAAAACTGTTTTTT. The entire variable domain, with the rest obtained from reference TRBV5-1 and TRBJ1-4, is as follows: KAGVTQTPRYLIKTRGQQVTLSCSPISGHRSVSWYQQTPGQGLQFLFEYFSETQRNKGNFPGRFSGRQFSNSRSEMNVSTLELGDSALYLCASSREAEANEKLFFGSGTQLSVL.

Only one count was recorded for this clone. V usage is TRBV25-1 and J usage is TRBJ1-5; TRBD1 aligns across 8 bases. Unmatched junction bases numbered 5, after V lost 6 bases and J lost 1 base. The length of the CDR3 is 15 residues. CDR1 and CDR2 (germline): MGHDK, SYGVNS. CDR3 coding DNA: TGTGCCAGCAGGACGGACAGGGTAAGCAATCAGCCCCAGCATTTT. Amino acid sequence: CASRTDRVSNQPQHF.

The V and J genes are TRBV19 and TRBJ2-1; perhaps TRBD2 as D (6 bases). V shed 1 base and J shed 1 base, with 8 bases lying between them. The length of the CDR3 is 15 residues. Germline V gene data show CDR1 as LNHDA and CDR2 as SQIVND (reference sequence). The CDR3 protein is CASSIGAGSYNEQFF. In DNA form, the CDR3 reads TGTGCCAGTAGTATAGGGGCGGGGTCCTACAATGAGCAGTTCTTC. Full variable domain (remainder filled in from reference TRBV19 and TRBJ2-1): DGGITQSPKYLFRKEGQNVTLSCEQNLNHDAMYWYRQDPGQGLRLIYYSQIVNDFQKGDIAEGYSVSREKKESFPLTVTSAQKNPTAFYLCASSIGAGSYNEQFFGPGTRLTVL.

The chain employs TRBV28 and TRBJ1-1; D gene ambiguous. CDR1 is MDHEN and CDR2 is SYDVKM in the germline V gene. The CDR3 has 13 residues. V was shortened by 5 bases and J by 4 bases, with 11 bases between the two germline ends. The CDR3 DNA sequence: TGTGCCAGCAGTACGCCTGCGAGCACTGAAGCTTTCTTT. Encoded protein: CASSTPASTEAFF.

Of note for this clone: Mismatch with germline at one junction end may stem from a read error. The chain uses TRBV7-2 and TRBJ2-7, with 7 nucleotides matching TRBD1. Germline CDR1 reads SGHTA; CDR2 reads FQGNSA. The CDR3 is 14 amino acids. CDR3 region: CASSLAGTDYEQYF. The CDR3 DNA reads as TGTGCCAGCAGCCTAGCCGGGACAGACTACGAGCAGTACTTC.

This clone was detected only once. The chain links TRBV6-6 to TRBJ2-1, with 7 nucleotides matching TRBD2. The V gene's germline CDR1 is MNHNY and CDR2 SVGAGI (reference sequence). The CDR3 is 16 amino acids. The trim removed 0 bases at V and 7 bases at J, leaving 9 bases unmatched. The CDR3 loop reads CASSYSAAGVVNEQFF. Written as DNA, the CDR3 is TGTGCCAGCAGTTACTCGGCTGCGGGGGTAGTAAATGAGCAGTTCTTC.

The CDR3 is CASSSGDRGYEQYF. CDR3 sequence (DNA): TGTGCCAGCAGCTCCGGGGACAGGGGCTACGAGCAGTACTTC. The chain joins TRBV7-6 to TRBJ2-7, with 10 nucleotides matching TRBD1. The CDR3 is 14 residues long. The germline V gene has CDR1 SGHVS and CDR2 FNYEAQ. Unmatched junction bases numbered 3, after V lost 4 bases and J lost 3 bases.

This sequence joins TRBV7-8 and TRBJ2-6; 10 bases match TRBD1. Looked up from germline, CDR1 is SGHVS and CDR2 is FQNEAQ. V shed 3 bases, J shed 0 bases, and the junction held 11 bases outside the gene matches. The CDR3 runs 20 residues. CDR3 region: CASSLGQGRIQGSGANVLTF. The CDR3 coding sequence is TGTGCCAGCAGCTTGGGACAGGGGAGGATTCAAGGCTCTGGGGCCAACGTCCTGACTTTC.

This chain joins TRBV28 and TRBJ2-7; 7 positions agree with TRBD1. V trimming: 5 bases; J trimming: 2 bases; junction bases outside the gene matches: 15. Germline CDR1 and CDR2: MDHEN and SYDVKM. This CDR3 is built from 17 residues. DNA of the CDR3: TGTGCCAGCAGTCAAAGCCGACAGGGAATCGTCCCCTACGAGCAGTACTTC. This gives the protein CASSQSRQGIVPYEQYF.

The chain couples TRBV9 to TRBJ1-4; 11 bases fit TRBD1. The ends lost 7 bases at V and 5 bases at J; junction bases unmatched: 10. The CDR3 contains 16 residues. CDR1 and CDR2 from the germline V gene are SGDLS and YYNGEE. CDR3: CASGGTGGLVNEKLFF. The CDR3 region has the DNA TGTGCCAGCGGCGGGACAGGGGGTCTTGTAAATGAAAAACTGTTTTTT.

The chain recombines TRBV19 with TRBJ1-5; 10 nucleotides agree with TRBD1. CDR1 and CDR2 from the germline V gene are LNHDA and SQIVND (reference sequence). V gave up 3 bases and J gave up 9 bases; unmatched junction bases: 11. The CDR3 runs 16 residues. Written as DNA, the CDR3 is TGTGCCAGTAGTATGGGACAGGGGATCGTTGAATGGCCCCAGCATTTT. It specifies CASSMGQGIVEWPQHF.

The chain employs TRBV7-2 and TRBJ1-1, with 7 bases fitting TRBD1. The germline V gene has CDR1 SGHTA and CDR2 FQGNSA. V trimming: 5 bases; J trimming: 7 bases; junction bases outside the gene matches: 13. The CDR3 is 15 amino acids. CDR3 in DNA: TGTGCCAGCAGCCCTGACAGGGACCACCGCCATGAAGCTTTCTTT. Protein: CASSPDRDHRHEAFF.

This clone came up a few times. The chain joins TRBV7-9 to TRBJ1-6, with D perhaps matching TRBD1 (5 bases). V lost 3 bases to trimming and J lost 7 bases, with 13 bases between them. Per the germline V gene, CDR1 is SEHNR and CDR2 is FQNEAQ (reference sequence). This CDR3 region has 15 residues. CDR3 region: CASSFQGKINSPLHF. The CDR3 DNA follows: TGTGCCAGCAGCTTCCAGGGAAAAATCAATTCACCCCTCCACTTT.

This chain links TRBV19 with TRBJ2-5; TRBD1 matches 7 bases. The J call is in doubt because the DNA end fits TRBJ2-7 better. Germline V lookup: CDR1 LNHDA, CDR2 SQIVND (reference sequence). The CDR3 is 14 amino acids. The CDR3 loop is CASKDRTGDYEQYF. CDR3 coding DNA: TGTGCCAGTAAGGACCGGACAGGAGACTACGAGCAGTACTTC.

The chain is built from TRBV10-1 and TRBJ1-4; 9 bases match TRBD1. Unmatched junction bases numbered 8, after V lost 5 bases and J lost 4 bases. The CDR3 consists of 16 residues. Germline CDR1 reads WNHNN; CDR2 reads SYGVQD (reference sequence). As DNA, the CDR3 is TGCGCCAGCAGTCCCCCTTCGACAGGGGGTAATGAAAAACTGTTTTTT. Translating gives CASSPPSTGGNEKLFF.

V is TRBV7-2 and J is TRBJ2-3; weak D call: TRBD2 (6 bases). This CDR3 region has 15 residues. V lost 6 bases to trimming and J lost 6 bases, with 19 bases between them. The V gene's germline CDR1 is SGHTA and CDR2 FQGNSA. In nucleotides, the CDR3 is TGTGCCAGCAGGTTAATGGGACTGCAAATCGATACGCAGTATTTT. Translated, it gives CASRLMGLQIDTQYF.

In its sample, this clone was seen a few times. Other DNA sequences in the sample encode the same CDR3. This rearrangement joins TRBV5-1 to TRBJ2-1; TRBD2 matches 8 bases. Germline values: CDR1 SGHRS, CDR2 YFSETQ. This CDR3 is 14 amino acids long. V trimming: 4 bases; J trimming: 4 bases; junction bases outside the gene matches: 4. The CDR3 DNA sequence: TGCGCCAGCAGCACCGGGACTAGGTACAATGAGCAGTTCTTC. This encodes CASSTGTRYNEQFF. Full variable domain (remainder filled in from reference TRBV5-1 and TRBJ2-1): KAGVTQTPRYLIKTRGQQVTLSCSPISGHRSVSWYQQTPGQGLQFLFEYFSETQRNKGNFPGRFSGRQFSNSRSEMNVSTLELGDSALYLCASSTGTRYNEQFFGPGTRLTVL.

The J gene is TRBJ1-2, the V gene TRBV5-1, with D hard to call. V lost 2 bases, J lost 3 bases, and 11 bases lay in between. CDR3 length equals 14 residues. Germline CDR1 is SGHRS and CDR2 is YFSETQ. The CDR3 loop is CASSLPGSDYGYTF. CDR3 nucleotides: TGCGCCAGCAGCTTACCCGGGTCAGACTATGGCTACACCTTC.

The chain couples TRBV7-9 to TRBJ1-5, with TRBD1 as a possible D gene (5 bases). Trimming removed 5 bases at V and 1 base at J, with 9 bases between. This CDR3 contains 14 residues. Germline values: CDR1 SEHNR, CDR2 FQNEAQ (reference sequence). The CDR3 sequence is CASSPDTSNQPQHF. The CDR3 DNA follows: TGTGCCAGCAGCCCGGACACCAGCAATCAGCCCCAGCATTTT.

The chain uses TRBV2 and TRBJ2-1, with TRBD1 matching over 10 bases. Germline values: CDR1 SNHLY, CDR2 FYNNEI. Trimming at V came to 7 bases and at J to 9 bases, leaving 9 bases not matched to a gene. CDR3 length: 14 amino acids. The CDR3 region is CASKGDRGRGEQFF. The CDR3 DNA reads TGTGCCAGCAAGGGGGACAGGGGAAGGGGTGAGCAGTTCTTC.

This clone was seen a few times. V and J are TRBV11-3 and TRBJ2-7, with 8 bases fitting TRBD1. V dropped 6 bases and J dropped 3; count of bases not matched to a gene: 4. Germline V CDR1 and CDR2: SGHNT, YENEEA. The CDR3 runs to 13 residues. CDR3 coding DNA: TGTGCCAGCAGAGGACAGGGACGCTACGAGCAGTACTTC. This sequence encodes CASRGQGRYEQYF.

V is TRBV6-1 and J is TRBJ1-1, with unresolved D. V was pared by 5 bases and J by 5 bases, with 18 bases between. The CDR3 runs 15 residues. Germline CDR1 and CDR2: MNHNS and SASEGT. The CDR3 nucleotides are TGTGCCAGCAGTCTACGGCCGGGTTTAGAGACTGAAGCTTTCTTT. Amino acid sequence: CASSLRPGLETEAFF.

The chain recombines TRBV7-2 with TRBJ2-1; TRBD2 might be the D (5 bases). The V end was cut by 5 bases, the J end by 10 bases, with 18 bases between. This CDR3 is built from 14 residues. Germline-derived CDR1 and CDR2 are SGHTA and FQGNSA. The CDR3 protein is CASSIGLSSREQFF. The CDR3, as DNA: TGTGCCAGCAGCATTGGACTTTCCTCTCGAGAGCAGTTCTTC.

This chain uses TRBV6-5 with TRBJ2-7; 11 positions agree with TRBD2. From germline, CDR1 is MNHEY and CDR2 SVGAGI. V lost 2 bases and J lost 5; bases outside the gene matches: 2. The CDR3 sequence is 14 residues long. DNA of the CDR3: TGTGCCAGCAGTTACCTAGCGGGAGGACACGAGCAGTACTTC. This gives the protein CASSYLAGGHEQYF.

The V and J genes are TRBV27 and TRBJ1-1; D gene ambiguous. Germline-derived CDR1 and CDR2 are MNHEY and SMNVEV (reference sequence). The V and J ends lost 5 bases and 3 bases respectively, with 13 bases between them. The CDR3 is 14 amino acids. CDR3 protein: CASSPFIAYTEAFF. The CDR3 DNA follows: TGTGCCAGCAGTCCGTTTATAGCCTACACTGAAGCTTTCTTT.

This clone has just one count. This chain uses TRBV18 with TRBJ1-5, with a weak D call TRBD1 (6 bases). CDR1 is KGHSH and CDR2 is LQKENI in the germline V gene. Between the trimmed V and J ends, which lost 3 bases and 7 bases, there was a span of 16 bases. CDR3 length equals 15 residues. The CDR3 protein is CASSPGRGVEQPQHF. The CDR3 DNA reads TGTGCCAGCTCACCCGGGAGGGGGGTCGAACAGCCCCAGCATTTT. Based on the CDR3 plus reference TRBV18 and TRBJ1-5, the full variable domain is NAGVMQNPRHLVRRRGQEARLRCSPMKGHSHVYWYRQLPEEGLKFMVYLQKENIIDESGMPKERFSAEFPKEGPSILRIQQVVRGDSAAYFCASSPGRGVEQPQHFGDGTRLSIL.

CDR3 sequence reads: CASSEMGQFDQPQHF. The CDR3 DNA reads as TGTGCCAGCAGTGAAATGGGGCAGTTCGATCAGCCCCAGCATTTT. The chain combines TRBV2 with TRBJ1-5, with D tentatively TRBD1 (5 bases). Per germline, CDR1 SNHLY and CDR2 FYNNEI. V lost 2 bases, J lost 5 bases, and 13 bases lay in between. The CDR3 is 15 residues long.